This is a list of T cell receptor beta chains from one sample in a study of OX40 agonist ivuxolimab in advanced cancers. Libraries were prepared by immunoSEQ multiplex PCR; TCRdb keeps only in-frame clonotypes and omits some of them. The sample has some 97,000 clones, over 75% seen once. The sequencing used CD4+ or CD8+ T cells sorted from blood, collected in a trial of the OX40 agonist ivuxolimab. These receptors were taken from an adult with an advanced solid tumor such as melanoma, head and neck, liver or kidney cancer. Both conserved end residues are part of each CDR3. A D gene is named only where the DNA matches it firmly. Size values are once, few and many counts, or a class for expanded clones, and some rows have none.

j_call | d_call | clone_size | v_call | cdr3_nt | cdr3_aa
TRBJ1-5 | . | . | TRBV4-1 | TGCGCCAGCAGCCAAGTGGGTGTCCGGAGCAATCAGCCCCAGCATTTT | CASSQVGVRSNQPQHF
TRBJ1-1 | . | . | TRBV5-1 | TGCGCCAGCAGCTTGTCGACGGGAGACGAAGCTTTCTTT | CASSLSTGDEAFF
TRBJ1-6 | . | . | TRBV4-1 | TGCGCCAGCAGCCAAGATCGAGGTGATGTGTCACCCCTCCACTTT | CASSQDRGDVSPLHF
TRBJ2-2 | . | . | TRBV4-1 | TGCGCCAGCAGCCCAAAGGGGCAGGCGGGCTACGGGGAGCTGTTTTTT | CASSPKGQAGYGELFF
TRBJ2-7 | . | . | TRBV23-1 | TGCGCCAGCAGTCAATCTCTGGGGGCAACCTACGAGCAGTACTTC | CASSQSLGATYEQYF
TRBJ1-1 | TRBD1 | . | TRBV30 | TGTGCCTGGAGGTCGGACAGGCTCAAAATCGCTGAAGCTTTCTTT | CAWRSDRLKIAEAFF
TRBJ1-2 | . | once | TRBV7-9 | TGTGCCAGCAGCGCTCAAGGGGGGCTGGTCTATGGCTACACCTTC | CASSAQGGLVYGYTF
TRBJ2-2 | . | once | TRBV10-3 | TGTGCCATCAAGAACACCGGGGAGCTGTTTTTT | CAIKNTGELFF
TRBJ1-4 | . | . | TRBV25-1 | TGTGCCAGCAGTCGGGCCAGGCGAAATGAAAAACTGTTTTTT | CASSRARRNEKLFF
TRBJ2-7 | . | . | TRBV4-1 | TGCGCCAGCAGCCAAGATATCGACCTCGCCTACGAGCAGTACTTC | CASSQDIDLAYEQYF
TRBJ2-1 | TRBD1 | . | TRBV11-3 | TGTGCCAGCAGCTCCGACAGGGTACAGGATGAGCAGTTCTTC | CASSSDRVQDEQFF
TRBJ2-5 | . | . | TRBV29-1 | TGCAGCGCAAGACCGCGGGGGCACCAAGAGACCCAGTACTTC | CSARPRGHQETQYF
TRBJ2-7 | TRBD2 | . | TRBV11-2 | TGTGCCAGCAGCTTAGTTGTTAGCGGGAGCGGGGAGCAGTACTTC | CASSLVVSGSGEQYF
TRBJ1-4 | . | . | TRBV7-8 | TGTGCCAGCAGCCCTTTGACCGGGACAAGTGAAAAACTGTTTTTT | CASSPLTGTSEKLFF
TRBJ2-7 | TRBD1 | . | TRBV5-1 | TGCGCCAGCAGTCAATACCCGGGACAGTACGAGCAGTACTTC | CASSQYPGQYEQYF
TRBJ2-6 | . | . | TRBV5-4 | TGTGCCAGCAGCTTGGCTGGCAGGGCTGGGGCCAACGTCCTGACTTTC | CASSLAGRAGANVLTF
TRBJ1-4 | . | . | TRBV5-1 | TGCGCCAGCAGCTTGGGGACACACCAAGGGGAAAAACTGTTTTTT | CASSLGTHQGEKLFF
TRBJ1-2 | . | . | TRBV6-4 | TGTGCCAGCAGACCGGGGGGTTCCTATGGCTACACCTTC | CASRPGGSYGYTF
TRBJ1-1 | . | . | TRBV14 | TGTGCCAGCAGCCAACAGGGCGGGAACACTGAAGCTTTCTTT | CASSQQGGNTEAFF
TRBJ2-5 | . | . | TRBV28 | TGTGCCAGCAGCCACTACAGGAGAGAGGAGACCCAGTACTTC | CASSHYRREETQYF
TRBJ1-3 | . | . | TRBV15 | TGTGCCACCAGCATTCAGGGACCGGGAAACACCATATATTTT | CATSIQGPGNTIYF
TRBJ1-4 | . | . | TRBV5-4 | TGTGCCAGCAGTCTGAGGGTGGGGGAAAAACTGTTTTTT | CASSLRVGEKLFF
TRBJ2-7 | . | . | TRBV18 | TGTGCCAGCTCACCCGGGGGAAAGACAGCAGAGCACTTC | CASSPGGKTAEHF
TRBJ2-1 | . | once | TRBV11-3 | TGTGCCAGCAGCGCCACTATAGGTAATGAGCAGTTCTTC | CASSATIGNEQFF
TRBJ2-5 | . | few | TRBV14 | TGTGCCAGCAGCCAAGGAGGGACGGCTCGGACCCAGTACTTC | CASSQGGTARTQYF
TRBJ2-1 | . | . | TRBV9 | TGTGCCAGCACTAGCTCCTACAATGAGCAGTTCTTC | CASTSSYNEQFF
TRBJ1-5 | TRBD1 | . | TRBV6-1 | TGTGCCAGCACCAGGGGGAATCAGCCCCAGCATTTT | CASTRGNQPQHF
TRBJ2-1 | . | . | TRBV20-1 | TGCAGTGCCATAGGATGGGATGAGCAGTTCTTC | CSAIGWDEQFF
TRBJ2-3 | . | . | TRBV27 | TGTGCCAGCAGTTTATCGTCCCGACCGAGGACAGATACGCAGTATTTT | CASSLSSRPRTDTQYF
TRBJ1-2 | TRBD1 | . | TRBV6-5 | TGTGCCAGCAGTCGACCAGGGGGTGGCTACACCTTC | CASSRPGGGYTF
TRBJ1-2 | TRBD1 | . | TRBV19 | TGTGCCAGTTCTGACAGGGTGAAGTTGGGCTACACCTTC | CASSDRVKLGYTF
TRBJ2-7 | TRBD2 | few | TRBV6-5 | TGTGCCAGCAGCATAAGCGGGGGGTCCTACGAGCAGTACTTC | CASSISGGSYEQYF
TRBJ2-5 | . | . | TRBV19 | TGTGCCAGTAGTACGCGACGAGACCCTTGGTACCAAGAGACCCAGTACTTC | CASSTRRDPWYQETQYF
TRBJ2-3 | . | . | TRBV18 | TGTGCCAGCTCACCACGGTTGGGGGGAAGCACAGATACGCAGTATTTT | CASSPRLGGSTDTQYF
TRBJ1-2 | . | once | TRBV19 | TGTGCCAGTAGTTCATGGACCGCAACTACCACCTATGGCTACACCTTC | CASSSWTATTTYGYTF
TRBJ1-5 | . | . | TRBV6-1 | TGTGCCAGTACCAACCCCCCCCAGCCCCAGCATTTT | CASTNPPQPQHF
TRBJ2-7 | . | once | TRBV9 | TGTGCCAGCAGCCCTCGCTCCGGGACGGACCCCTACGAGCAGTACTTC | CASSPRSGTDPYEQYF
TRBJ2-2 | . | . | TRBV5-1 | TGCGCCAGCAGCTTGGAAGGACTGGCGGGGACCGGGGAGCTGTTTTTT | CASSLEGLAGTGELFF
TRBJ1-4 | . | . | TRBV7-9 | TGTGCCAGCAGCCGATGTCCGGGGCAGGGAAAGGGCGATTGTGAAAAACTGTTTTTT | CASSRCPGQGKGDCEKLFF
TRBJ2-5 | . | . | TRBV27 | TGTGCCAGCAGTCCCTCGGCCCGGTACGAAACCCAGTACTTC | CASSPSARYETQYF
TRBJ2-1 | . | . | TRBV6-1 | TGTGCCAGCAGTGAGTTTCCTGCTGAGCAGTTCTTC | CASSEFPAEQFF